This T cell receptor (beta chain) is from a study of blood T cells in healthy people across ages. General study findings and limits: Age brought a roughly linear fall in TCR beta diversity measured per million T cells.

Together with a sample-barcoded 5' primer, a J-beta primer mix was included in a second PCR lasting about 7 to 11 cycles. TCRdb re-called the 5' RACE reads with MiXCR, one entry per CDR3 protein. Altogether about 1.6 million distinct CDR3 sequences are present, about 31% being singletons, with the ten largest covering 11%. There are a few counts of this clonotype. Its target is unknown. No fewer than 6 million PBMCs went into each sample. Sequencing was performed on blood. This sequence originates from a woman between 25 and 40 years old in good health.

CDR3 sequence reads: CASSSIDSNQPQHF. CDR3 nucleotides: TGTGCCAGCAGTTCAATAGATAGCAATCAGCCCCAGCATTTT. The J gene is TRBJ1-5, the V gene TRBV7-2; the D is unclear. CDR1 is SGHTA, CDR2 FQGNSA, per germline. The CDR3 sequence is 14 residues long. V shed 6 bases and J shed 0 bases, with 9 bases lying between them.